Below are 14 T cell receptor beta chains sequenced from a single sample in a study of graft-versus-host responses after intestinal transplantation. Sequencing was performed with immunoSEQ multiplex PCR; in TCRdb, only in-frame clones are kept and a portion is missing. The profile shows 13,000 or so clones, more than 35% of them singletons. The sequences come from alloreactive CD4+ T cells from a mixed lymphocyte reaction culture, collected before intestinal transplant. Sample subset: CFSE-low proliferating T cells sorted from approximately 6-day pre-transplant mixed lymphocyte reaction (GvH or HvG direction). These TCRs come from a human patient who received an intestinal transplant.

Written as DNA, the CDR3 is TGTGCCAGCAGCCACCAATTTATGTGGGGACTTAATCAGCCCCAGCATTTT. This sequence encodes CASSHQFMWGLNQPQHF. J is TRBJ1-5 and V is TRBV7-2; weak D call: TRBD1 (5 bases). From germline, CDR1 is SGHTA and CDR2 FQGNSA. Trimming stripped 5 bases from V and 4 bases from J, with 21 bases between. The CDR3 consists of 17 residues.

The chain recombines TRBV11-2 with TRBJ2-3, with 7 bases identical to TRBD2. The CDR3 covers 17 residues. J lost 2 bases, V lost 2 bases, and 10 bases had no gene match. Germline assignment: CDR1 SGHAT and CDR2 FQNNGV. The CDR3 spells CASSLSSSGANTDTQYF. The DNA for the CDR3 is TGTGCCAGCAGCTTAAGTTCCAGCGGGGCAAACACAGATACGCAGTATTTT.

The rearrangement uses TRBV29-1 and TRBJ1-2; 11 bases agree with TRBD1. The CDR3 has 14 residues. Trimming at V came to 4 bases and at J to 1 base, leaving 2 bases not matched to a gene. The V gene's germline CDR1 is SQVTM and CDR2 ANQGSEA. CDR3 coding DNA: TGCAGCGTTGGTGGGACAGGGGGTAACTATGGCTACACCTTC. This codes for CSVGGTGGNYGYTF.

This clone is classed as medium-sized. The V and J genes are TRBV5-1 and TRBJ1-1; D is uncertain. Between the trimmed V and J ends, which lost 0 bases and 3 bases, there was a span of 9 bases. The length of the CDR3 is 14 residues. Per the germline V gene, CDR1 is SGHRS and CDR2 is YFSETQ. The CDR3 DNA follows: TGCGCCAGCAGCTTGGCTGTGGGCTACACTGAAGCTTTCTTT. The encoded protein is CASSLAVGYTEAFF.

CDR3 nucleotides: TGTGCCAGCAGTTACCAGGGAACTCAGAACACTGAAGCTTTCTTT. Its translation: CASSYQGTQNTEAFF. This chain connects TRBV6-5 to TRBJ1-1; D is possibly TRBD1 (5 bases). Germline V gene sequence: CDR1 MNHEY, CDR2 SVGAGI. This CDR3 is 15 amino acids long. The V and J ends lost 2 bases and 1 base respectively, with 11 bases between them.

The chain has TRBV5-1 and TRBJ2-7, with 8 bases fitting TRBD2. V lost 3 bases and J lost 6; bases outside the gene matches: 8. The CDR3 consists of 14 residues. Germline V gene sequence: CDR1 SGHRS, CDR2 YFSETQ. CDR3 sequence: CASSSPGGKGEQYF. The CDR3 nucleotides are TGCGCCAGCAGCTCCCCGGGAGGGAAGGGCGAGCAGTACTTC.

This chain uses TRBV7-2 with TRBJ2-1; possible D gene TRBD2, 7 bases. Trimming removed 2 bases from V and 8 bases from J, with 22 bases in between. The CDR3 extends over 17 amino acids. Germline CDR1 is SGHTA and CDR2 is FQGNSA. The CDR3 DNA reads TGTGCCAGCAGCTTATCTCAGCCCGGGGGGCCCTCCCATGAGCAGTTCTTC. Protein product: CASSLSQPGGPSHEQFF.

The chain uses TRBV9 and TRBJ2-3, with TRBD1 matching 9 bases. Per germline, CDR1 SGDLS and CDR2 YYNGEE. The CDR3 covers 15 residues. Trimming cost V 3 bases and J 5 bases; bases outside gene matches: 7. CDR3 sequence reads: CASSERTGAGDTQYF. The CDR3 region has the DNA TGTGCCAGCAGCGAACGGACAGGGGCGGGAGATACGCAGTATTTT. Complete variable domain (other parts from reference TRBV9 and TRBJ2-3): DSGVTQTPKHLITATGQRVTLRCSPRSGDLSVYWYQQSLDQGLQFLIQYYNGEERAKGNILERFSAQQFPDLHSELNLSSLELGDSALYFCASSERTGAGDTQYFGPGTRLTVL.

In its sample, this clone was seen once. The junction and the germline gene differ at one end; a read error may be behind it. The sample carries other DNA sequences with the same CDR3. This chain links TRBV6-5 with TRBJ1-5; 8 bases map to TRBD1. The CDR3 has 15 residues. Germline CDR1 MNHEY, CDR2 SVGAGI. The CDR3 DNA is TGTGCCAGCAGTCAGTCCGGACAGGGCAACCAGCCCCAGCATTTT. Protein sequence: CASSQSGQGNQPQHF.

This clone was counted a few times. The rearrangement links TRBV18 to TRBJ2-5; 9 nucleotides agree with TRBD1. Germline CDR1 KGHSH, CDR2 LQKENI. The CDR3 is 16 amino acids. V was clipped by 3 bases and J by 1 base; unmatched bases: 6. This CDR3 reads CASSPRQGGRQETQYF. Here the CDR3 DNA reads TGTGCCAGCTCACCGAGACAGGGGGGACGCCAAGAGACCCAGTACTTC.

This chain uses TRBV4-3 with TRBJ1-2; TRBD1 might be the D (5 bases). Germline V lookup: CDR1 LGHNA, CDR2 YSLEER. The V end lost 0 bases, the J end lost 5 bases, and 10 bases lay between the germline ends. The CDR3 has 14 amino acids. In DNA form, the CDR3 reads TGCGCCAGCAGCCAAGATAGGGGAGGTTATGGCTACACCTTC. It yields the protein CASSQDRGGYGYTF.

CDR3: CATLQGNGYTF. CDR3 coding DNA: TGCGCCACCTTACAGGGAAATGGCTACACCTTC. This chain uses TRBV10-2 with TRBJ1-2; a possible D gene is TRBD1 (6 bases). Germline-derived CDR1 and CDR2 are WSHSY and SAAADI. V lost 10 bases, J lost 6 bases, and 12 bases lay in between. The CDR3 covers 11 residues.

This clone was detected a few times. This specimen includes other DNA sequences encoding the same CDR3. CDR3 loop: CASSFPADREAFF. The CDR3 region has the DNA TGTGCCAGCAGCTTCCCAGCGGACAGGGAAGCTTTCTTT. The V call is TRBV5-4, the J call TRBJ1-1; 7 bases agree with TRBD1. Germline V gene sequence: CDR1 SGHNT, CDR2 YYREEE (reference sequence). After removal of 2 bases from V and 8 bases from J, the junction contained 6 bases not matched to a gene. The CDR3 length is 13 residues.

This chain connects TRBV5-1 to TRBJ1-6, with D tentatively TRBD1 (6 bases). The CDR3 has 17 amino acids. Germline CDR1 SGHRS, CDR2 YFSETQ. V was trimmed by 0 bases and J by 0 bases, leaving 10 bases between them. CDR3 bases: TGCGCCAGCAGCTTGGAGGACAGAAGCTCCTATAATTCACCCCTCCACTTT. This translates into CASSLEDRSSYNSPLHF. Drawing the rest from reference TRBV5-1 and TRBJ1-6, the complete variable domain is KAGVTQTPRYLIKTRGQQVTLSCSPISGHRSVSWYQQTPGQGLQFLFEYFSETQRNKGNFPGRFSGRQFSNSRSEMNVSTLELGDSALYLCASSLEDRSSYNSPLHFGNGTRLTVT.